This is a list of T cell receptor beta chains from one sample in a study of molecular identifiers for immune sequencing clone quantification. TCRdb reprocessed the PCR reads with MiXCR, giving one entry per CDR3 protein. This table has 400,000 to 600,000 distinct CDR3 sequences, around 21% appearing once. The sequencing sample was made of naive CD8+ T cells from blood, with Jurkat cell RNA spiked in. The receptors were sampled from a human donor in good health. Some libraries in this study had Jurkat cell RNA spiked in. CDR3s include the opening cysteine and the closing phenylalanine or tryptophan. A D gene is named only where the DNA matches it firmly. Clone size is given for some rows only: seen once, a few or many times, or a class if the clone is expanded.

abundance	v_gene	j_gene	d_gene	CDR3aa	CDR3nt
NA	TRBV19	TRBJ2-1	TRBD2	CASTMGGFGGNERFF	TGTGCCAGTACCATGGGGGGGTTCGGGGGGAATGAGCGGTTCTTC
few	TRBV29-1	TRBJ2-1	TRBD2	CSADPGLAAAHSYNEQFF	TGCAGCGCCGACCCCGGTCTAGCGGCAGCCCACTCCTACAATGAGCAGTTCTTC
few	TRBV5-1	TRBJ2-2	NA	CASSPTPAAGTGELFF	TGCGCCAGCAGCCCCACACCCGCCGCGGGCACCGGGGAGCTGTTTTTT
NA	TRBV12-3/TRBV12-4	TRBJ2-2	NA	CASRKGPAGELFF	TGTGCCAGCAGAAAAGGGCCCGCGGGGGAGCTGTTTTTT
few	TRBV19	TRBJ1-1	NA	CASSIDDGSAEAFF	TGTGCCAGTAGTATAGATGATGGCTCGGCTGAAGCTTTCTTT
many	TRBV28	TRBJ2-4	NA	CASAGLDIQYF	TGTGCCAGCGCCGGCCTTGACATTCAGTACTTC
many	TRBV27	TRBJ2-7	NA	CASSLQGPSYEQYF	TGTGCCAGCAGTTTACAGGGGCCATCCTACGAGCAGTACTTC
NA	TRBV13	TRBJ2-7	TRBD1	CATDRVKGEQYF	TGTGCCACCGACAGGGTGAAGGGCGAGCAGTACTTC
NA	TRBV4-3	TRBJ1-4	NA	CASSQDRGVRTNEKLLF	TGCGCCAGCAGCCAAGATCGGGGGGTTAGGACTAATGAAAAACTGCTTTTT
NA	TRBV12-3/TRBV12-4	TRBJ1-4	NA	CASSPGGGILFF	TGTGCCAGCAGTCCGGGTGGGGGAATACTGTTTTTT
few	TRBV27	TRBJ2-3	NA	CASSSLAVLSTDTQYF	TGTGCCAGCAGTTCCTTAGCGGTATTGAGCACAGATACGCAGTATTTT
few	TRBV7-6	TRBJ1-1	TRBD1	CASSPERTGGLEAFF	TGTGCCAGCAGCCCTGAACGGACAGGGGGCCTTGAAGCTTTCTTT
few	TRBV2	TRBJ2-7	NA	CASSPPVVSYEQYF	TGTGCCAGCAGTCCCCCCGTAGTATCGTACGAGCAGTACTTC
many	TRBV5-5	TRBJ2-7	NA	CASSLWGTAGEQYF	TGTGCCAGCAGCTTGTGGGGGACTGCGGGTGAGCAGTACTTC
NA	TRBV5-5	TRBJ1-3	NA	CASSLGAGSGNTIYF	TGTGCCAGCAGCTTGGGTGCGGGCTCTGGAAACACCATATATTTT
NA	TRBV12-5	TRBJ2-7	NA	CASGLPPAGIHEQYF	TGTGCTAGTGGTTTGCCCCCGGCAGGGATCCACGAGCAGTACTTC
many	TRBV25-1	TRBJ1-2	NA	CASSEEPEGYTF	TGTGCCAGCAGTGAAGAGCCGGAGGGCTACACCTTC
NA	TRBV12-5	TRBJ2-5	TRBD1	CASGTGTGSQETQYF	TGTGCTAGTGGTACTGGGACAGGGTCACAAGAGACCCAGTACTTC
many	TRBV3-1	TRBJ2-3	NA	CASSQEGSQADTQYF	TGTGCCAGCAGCCAAGAGGGGAGCCAGGCAGATACGCAGTATTTT
many	TRBV5-4	TRBJ2-7	NA	CASSPDGSGHYEQYF	TGTGCCAGCAGCCCGGACGGATCGGGACACTACGAGCAGTACTTC
NA	TRBV20-1	TRBJ1-1	NA	CSATEILYTEAFF	TGCAGTGCCACGGAGATTCTTTACACTGAAGCTTTCTTT
NA	TRBV5-6	TRBJ2-5	NA	CASSLARGAEVTSETQYF	TGTGCCAGCAGCTTGGCCAGAGGTGCAGAGGTCACTTCGGAGACCCAGTACTTC